The 23 T cell receptor beta chains below were found in one sample sequenced in a study of T-cell reconstitution after alpha-beta-depleted transplantation in children. The TCRbeta library incorporated unique molecular identifiers. TCRdb called the PCR reads again in MiXCR, with one record for every CDR3 protein. The sample shows 300,000 or so distinct CDR3 sequences, over 20% of them seen only once. Here the sequenced sample was PBMCs, mostly from graft donor cells, taken 180 days after TCRalphabeta/CD19-depleted stem cell transplant. The receptor source for this set is a male patient aged 10-17 years who had a stem cell transplant for acute lymphoblastic leukemia, so the T cells may come from the graft donor.

The table lists this clonotype with a few counts. This chain links TRBV19 with TRBJ2-7; D possibly uses TRBD1 or TRBD2 (5 bases each). From germline, CDR1 is LNHDA and CDR2 SQIVND (reference sequence). V lost 6 bases and J 3 bases, leaving 18 bases between the germline ends. This CDR3 has 15 residues. This CDR3 reads CASSHKVGRIYEQYF. The CDR3 DNA follows: TGTGCCAGTAGCCATAAGGTGGGACGTATCTACGAGCAGTACTTC.

The gene calls are TRBV20-1 and TRBJ2-1, with D uncertain. The germline CDR1 and CDR2 sequences are DFQATT and SNEGSKA (reference sequence). The CDR3 consists of 15 residues. Trimming took 6 bases from V and 3 from J, leaving 18 bases between them. The CDR3 region is CSAPTEQPYYNEQFF. The CDR3 DNA reads as TGCAGTGCCCCCACGGAGCAGCCCTACTACAATGAGCAGTTCTTC.

This clonotype was counted only a few times. This chain links TRBV11-2 with TRBJ2-5; D perhaps matches TRBD2 (6 bases). The CDR3 contains 16 residues. The germline CDR1 and CDR2 sequences are SGHAT and FQNNGV. With 5 bases removed from V and 5 bases from J, the gap between germline ends came to 21 bases. CDR3 sequence reads: CASSRRIGGMRETQYF. As DNA, the CDR3 is TGTGCCAGCAGCAGAAGGATCGGCGGGATGCGGGAGACCCAGTACTTC.

This clonotype was detected only a few times. The V call is TRBV3-1, the J call TRBJ2-1, with 11 nucleotides matching TRBD2. The CDR3 is made up of 20 amino acids. Germline trimming cut 0 bases from V and 0 bases from J; bases unmatched to any gene: 10. Germline V lookup: CDR1 LGHDT, CDR2 YNNKEL (reference sequence). CDR3 coding DNA: TGTGCCAGCAGCCAAGAACGCCGGGGACTAGCGGAGACCTCCTACAATGAGCAGTTCTTC. This gives the protein CASSQERRGLAETSYNEQFF.

This chain links TRBV6-1 with TRBJ1-2; TRBD1 matches 7 bases. Germline values: CDR1 MNHNS, CDR2 SASEGT. The CDR3 has 13 amino acids. Germline trimming cut 9 bases from V and 6 bases from J; bases unmatched to any gene: 10. The CDR3 nucleotides read TGTGCCAGTCACAGGGGCATTCTTGATGGCTACACCTTC. As protein: CASHRGILDGYTF.

In its sample, this clonotype was seen many times. The chain employs TRBV12-3 or TRBV12-4 and TRBJ2-5; possibly TRBD1 for D (6 bases). Trimming stripped 2 bases from V and 1 base from J, with 11 bases between. The CDR3 spans 15 residues. This CDR3 reads CASSLTRGSQETQYF. Written as DNA, the CDR3 is TGTGCCAGCAGTTTAACTAGGGGGTCCCAAGAGACCCAGTACTTC.

This clonotype showed up just a few times. This chain uses TRBV18 with TRBJ2-1; 9 bases fit TRBD2. The germline V gene encodes CDR1 KGHSH and CDR2 LQKENI. V shed 2 bases and J 8 bases; nucleotides not matched to a gene: 13. The CDR3 loop spans 17 amino acids. The CDR3 sequence: CASSPIGGRATIYEQFF. CDR3 in DNA: TGTGCCAGCTCACCAATTGGCGGGAGGGCCACGATCTATGAGCAGTTCTTC.

The CDR3 DNA follows: TGTGCCAGCAGCCAAGGCGGGGAATTGGCCTACGAGCAGTACTTC. Translating it yields CASSQGGELAYEQYF. This chain links TRBV11-3 with TRBJ2-7; possible D gene TRBD2, 6 bases. The germline V gene encodes CDR1 SGHNT and CDR2 YENEEA. V lost 5 bases to trimming and J lost 2 bases, with 16 bases between them. CDR3 length: 15 residues.

The rearrangement links TRBV9 to TRBJ1-1, with D tentatively TRBD1 (5 bases). Looked up from germline, CDR1 is SGDLS and CDR2 is YYNGEE. The CDR3 sequence is 13 residues long. Trimming took 2 bases from V and 3 from J, leaving 8 bases between them. The CDR3 nucleotides read TGTGCCAGCAGCGTTGAGGGGCACACTGAAGCTTTCTTT. Translation: CASSVEGHTEAFF.

The chain links TRBV29-1 to TRBJ1-1, with D tentatively TRBD1 (6 bases). This CDR3 region has 13 residues. In germline, CDR1 is SQVTM, CDR2 ANQGSEA. V shed 6 bases and J shed 5 bases, with 16 bases lying between them. The CDR3 DNA reads TGCAGCGTATCGACAGGAAGAAGGACTGAAGCTTTCTTT. This codes for CSVSTGRRTEAFF.

This clonotype appeared many times. J is TRBJ2-5 and V is TRBV29-1; possible D gene TRBD2, 5 bases. The CDR3 extends over 12 amino acids. V was cut by 8 bases and J by 7 bases, with 17 bases left in between. Germline assignment: CDR1 SQVTM and CDR2 ANQGSEA. The DNA for the CDR3 is TGCAGCTCCGGACTGGCTCCAGGGACCCAGTACTTC. This encodes CSSGLAPGTQYF. Supplemented by reference TRBV29-1 and TRBJ2-5, the full variable domain reads SAVISQKPSRDICQRGTSLTIQCQVDSQVTMMFWYRQQPGQSLTLIATANQGSEATYESGFVIDKFPISRPNLTFSTLTVSNMSPEDSSIYLCSSGLAPGTQYFGPGTRLLVL.

V usage is TRBV27 and J usage is TRBJ2-1; D may be TRBD2 (5 bases). CDR1 MNHEY and CDR2 SMNVEV come from the germline V gene (reference sequence). V shed 4 bases and J shed 7 bases, with 14 bases lying between them. The CDR3 has 14 residues. Here the CDR3 reads CASSSRGWGNEQFF. CDR3 nucleotide sequence: TGTGCCAGCAGTTCACGGGGATGGGGAAATGAGCAGTTCTTC.

This chain joins TRBV5-1 and TRBJ2-7, with 7 bases matching TRBD1. CDR1 is SGHRS and CDR2 is YFSETQ in the germline V gene. J gave up 2 bases and V 5 bases, and 4 bases lay outside the gene matches. This CDR3 is 13 amino acids long. CDR3 region: CASRKTGPYEQYF. The CDR3 DNA follows: TGCGCCAGCAGGAAGACAGGGCCCTACGAGCAGTACTTC.

V usage is TRBV27 and J usage is TRBJ1-5; D may be TRBD1 (5 bases). The CDR3 sequence is 15 residues long. Between the trimmed V and J ends, which lost 8 bases and 0 bases, there was a span of 14 bases. Germline V gene lookup returns CDR1 MNHEY and CDR2 SMNVEV (reference sequence). The CDR3 DNA is TGTGCCAGCGCCGGTGGGGCCAATAGCAATCAGCCCCAGCATTTT. This encodes CASAGGANSNQPQHF.

V and J are TRBV2 and TRBJ2-1, with TRBD2 matching 8 bases. This CDR3 region has 15 residues. The V and J ends lost 4 bases and 5 bases, in that order; junction bases with no gene match: 7. Looked up from germline, CDR1 is SNHLY and CDR2 is FYNNEI. CDR3 sequence reads: CASSGTSRGDNEQFF. The DNA of the CDR3 is TGTGCCAGCAGTGGGACTAGCCGGGGGGACAATGAGCAGTTCTTC.

This clonotype turned up a few times. V is TRBV12-3 or TRBV12-4 and J is TRBJ1-5; 7 bases fit TRBD1. This CDR3 contains 14 residues. J gave up 4 bases and V 6 bases, and 6 bases lay outside the gene matches. The CDR3 sequence: CASSSRGRNQPQHF. CDR3 coding DNA: TGTGCCAGCAGCTCTAGGGGGCGTAATCAGCCCCAGCATTTT.

Worth noting for this clonotype: Compared with germline, one end of the junction differs, possibly owing to a read error. CDR3 DNA sequence: TGCGCCAGCAGTTTGAAGGGAGGCCTTCGCCGCTCCTCCAATGAGCACTTCTTC. Amino acids: CASSLKGGLRRSSNEHFF. The genes are TRBV10-2 and TRBJ2-1, with TRBD2 as a possible D gene (6 bases). CDR3 length: 18 amino acids. Looked up from germline, CDR1 is WSHSY and CDR2 is SAAADI.

This sequence joins TRBV3-1 and TRBJ2-2, with D perhaps matching TRBD2 (5 bases). With 1 base removed from V and 6 bases from J, the gap between germline ends came to 12 bases. In germline, CDR1 is LGHDT, CDR2 YNNKEL (reference sequence). This CDR3 is 15 amino acids long. CDR3 protein: CASSQGLARAGELFF. The CDR3 DNA reads as TGTGCCAGCAGCCAAGGGTTAGCGCGCGCCGGGGAGCTGTTTTTT.

The rearrangement joins TRBV3-1 to TRBJ2-3; 8 nucleotides agree with TRBD2. Germline-derived CDR1 and CDR2 are LGHDT and YNNKEL (reference sequence). This CDR3 is 18 amino acids long. The ends lost 0 bases at V and 3 bases at J; junction bases unmatched: 11. CDR3 region: CASSQEFALAGLTDTQYF. CDR3 bases: TGTGCCAGCAGCCAAGAGTTCGCTCTAGCGGGTTTAACAGATACGCAGTATTTT.

The chain is built from TRBV29-1 and TRBJ2-7, with D perhaps TRBD2 (5 bases). This CDR3 spans 15 amino acids. Germline-derived CDR1 and CDR2 are SQVTM and ANQGSEA. V was pared by 0 bases and J by 0 bases, with 12 bases between. In nucleotides, the CDR3 is TGCAGCGTTGAAGACCGCAGCGGTTACTCCTACGAGCAGTACTTC. Translating it yields CSVEDRSGYSYEQYF.

This clonotype was detected a few times. The gene calls are TRBV25-1 and TRBJ2-6; D may be TRBD1 (5 bases). The CDR3 is made up of 19 amino acids. Germline V gives CDR1 MGHDK, CDR2 SYGVNS. Between the trimmed V and J ends, which lost 0 bases and 0 bases, there was a span of 15 bases. This chain's CDR3 is CASSEYTARAPSGANVLTF. Written as DNA, the CDR3 is TGTGCCAGCAGTGAATATACTGCCAGGGCTCCCTCTGGGGCCAACGTCCTGACTTTC. Full variable domain (remainder filled in from reference TRBV25-1 and TRBJ2-6): EADIYQTPRYLVIGTGKKITLECSQTMGHDKMYWYQQDPGMELHLIHYSYGVNSTEKGDLSSESTVSRIRTEHFPLTLESARPSHTSQYLCASSEYTARAPSGANVLTFGAGSRLTVL.

This clonotype showed up just a few times. The V gene is TRBV6-1, the J gene TRBJ2-7, with 8 nucleotides matching TRBD2. V lost 5 bases, J lost 1 base, and 1 base stayed unmatched. CDR3 length equals 13 residues. The germline CDR1 and CDR2 sequences are MNHNS and SASEGT. The CDR3 DNA reads as TGTGCCAGCAGTAAGCGGGGGTCCTACGAGCAGTACTTC. Its translation: CASSKRGSYEQYF.

This clonotype was observed a handful of times. The J gene is TRBJ2-3, the V gene TRBV27; 9 nucleotides agree with TRBD1. The trim removed 6 bases at V and 0 bases at J, leaving 7 bases unmatched. This CDR3 comprises 16 residues. Germline assignment: CDR1 MNHEY and CDR2 SMNVEV (reference sequence). CDR3 nucleotide sequence: TGTGCCAGCAGGGCTTGGGGGACAGGGAGCACAGATACGCAGTATTTT. Translation: CASRAWGTGSTDTQYF.